The present T cell receptor (beta chain) was sequenced within a study of T cells in Graves' hyperthyroidism and ophthalmopathy. Study-level information: Peripheral blood was secured at the point of initial diagnosis, before any treatment. Broader study findings: Also found in blood were most expanded thyroid clonotypes above 0.001.

There are many counts of this clonotype. Its specificity is unknown. Preceding any ophthalmopathy symptoms, the blood sample dates from first hyperthyroidism diagnosis. Amplification yielded TCR beta CDR3 regions, with RNA transcripts as the source. Carried out on the TCR CDR3, a first-round RT-PCR used the HTBI primer set. TCRdb reprocessed the multiplex PCR reads with MiXCR, giving one entry per CDR3 protein. The sample has some 150,000 distinct CDR3 sequences; approximately 20% are singletons. This CDR3 is 14 amino acids long. The V end lost 4 bases, the J end lost 3 bases, and 13 bases lay between the germline ends. The germline V gene encodes CDR1 SGHRS and CDR2 YFSETQ.

The chain is built from TRBV5-1 and TRBJ1-1, with D perhaps TRBD1 (5 bases). The sequencing input was blood. The source of this sequence is a woman aged 45-65 years with Graves' hyperthyroidism that later progressed to Graves' ophthalmopathy. This chain's CDR3 is CASSQAGGYTEAFF. For the CDR3, the DNA is TGCGCCAGCAGCCAGGCTGGGGGTTACACTGAAGCTTTCTTT.